This TCR beta chain was retrieved from a study of radiation and T cells in renal cell carcinoma. Study in general: Nephrectomy followed 15 Gy stereotactic body radiation by 4 weeks. Study outcomes and limitations: In blood, top tumor clones expanded by 2 weeks, shrinking by 4. No pretreatment tumor biopsies were available for baseline clonotypes.

As regards this clone: What it binds is not known.

Germline V gene lookup returns CDR1 DFQATT and CDR2 SNEGSKA (reference sequence). This CDR3 has 11 residues. Deletions cut 7 bases from V and 10 bases from J, with 14 bases between. Time point here: blood 2 weeks post-SBRT. The treatment is: 15 Gy SBRT to primary tumor, nephrectomy 4 weeks later. The tumor was a clear cell renal cell carcinoma. Some clones are missing from TCRdb's copy, which holds only in-frame ones; the method was immunoSEQ multiplex PCR. The sample consists of some 60,000 clones, 70% to 80% of them appearing once. The sequence was collected from a man between 60 and 75 years old with renal cell carcinoma. The sample was blood, taken from a patient whose treatment included radiotherapy and nephrectomy. This chain uses TRBV20-1 with TRBJ2-1; either TRBD1 or TRBD2 may supply D (5 bases each). CDR3 residues: CSGYRDAEQFF. The CDR3 bases are TGCAGTGGTTACCGGGACGCCGAGCAGTTCTTC.